This T cell receptor (beta chain) stems from a study of T-cell reconstitution after alpha-beta-depleted transplantation in children. Study outcomes and limitations: The origin of high day-60 TCRbeta diversity in some patients lay in surviving recipient T cells and thymic progenitors. Counts and diversity of T cells one year after transplant came mostly from newly produced T cells. Expanded clones from the graft, numbering several hundred, reportedly supplied alpha-beta T cells about two months after transplant.

For TCRbeta, the library was prepared with unique molecular identifiers. Each CDR3 protein is one row after TCRdb ran MiXCR on the PCR reads. The sample gives around 580,000 distinct CDR3 sequences, roughly 23% of which show up once; 12% to 15% is in the top ten. This clonotype occurred a few times. Its cognate antigen is unknown. The clonotype originates from a boy younger than two who had a stem cell transplant for acute myeloid leukemia, so the T cells may come from the graft donor. The specimen comprised PBMCs, mostly from graft donor cells, sampled 360 days after TCRalphabeta/CD19-depleted stem cell transplant.

This CDR3 reads CASSVADGQETQYF. The CDR3 DNA is TGTGCCAGCAGCGTCGCCGACGGACAAGAGACCCAGTACTTC. The chain has TRBV12-3 or TRBV12-4 and TRBJ2-5; D is uncertain. The CDR3 loop spans 14 amino acids. With 6 bases removed from V and 2 bases from J, the gap between germline ends came to 13 bases.